This entry features one TCR beta chain sequence. CDR3 length equals 15 residues. Germline V gene lookup returns CDR1 SGHDT and CDR2 YYEEEE. V was clipped by 4 bases and J by 9 bases; unmatched bases: 9. Libraries were prepared by immunoSEQ multiplex PCR; TCRdb keeps only in-frame clonotypes and omits some of them. The repertoire has around 190,000 clones, around 85% of them found once; the top ten carry about 17%. The data stem from a study of cytomegalovirus exposure and HLA in healthy donors. This receptor was identified in a man younger than 35 in good health and CMV-seropositive. V is TRBV5-6 and J is TRBJ2-4, with 11 bases identical to TRBD1. The sample taken for sequencing was PBMCs. CDR3 protein: CASSPTGQGVAIQYF. CDR3 sequence (DNA): TGTGCCAGCAGCCCGACGGGACAGGGGGTAGCCATTCAGTACTTC.